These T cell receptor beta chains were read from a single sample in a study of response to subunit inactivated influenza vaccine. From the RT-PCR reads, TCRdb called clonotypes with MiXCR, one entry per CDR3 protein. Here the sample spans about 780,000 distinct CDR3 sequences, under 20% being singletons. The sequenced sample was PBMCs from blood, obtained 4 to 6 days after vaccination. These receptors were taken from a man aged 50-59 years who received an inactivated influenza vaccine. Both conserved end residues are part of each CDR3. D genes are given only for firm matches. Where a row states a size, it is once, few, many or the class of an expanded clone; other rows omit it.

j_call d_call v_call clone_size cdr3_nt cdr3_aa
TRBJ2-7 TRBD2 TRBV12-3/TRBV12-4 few TGTGCCAGCAGTTCCTGGACTAGCGCAGCCTACGAGCAGTACTTC CASSSWTSAAYEQYF
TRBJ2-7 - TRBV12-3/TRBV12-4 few TGTGCCAGCAGTCCGGGAGTAATCGGAGTCGAGCAGTACTTC CASSPGVIGVEQYF
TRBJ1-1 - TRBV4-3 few TGCGCCAGCAGCCAGACAGTGTACACTGAAGCTTTCTTT CASSQTVYTEAFF
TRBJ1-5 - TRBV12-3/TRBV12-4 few TGTGCCAGCAGTTTACGCTCAGGGTACAATCAGCCCCAGCATTTT CASSLRSGYNQPQHF
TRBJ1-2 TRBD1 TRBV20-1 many TGCAGTGCTAGAGATGGGCAGGGGGTTAACTATGGCTACACCTTC CSARDGQGVNYGYTF
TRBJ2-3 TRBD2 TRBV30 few TGTGCCTGGAGGTCCCTAGCGGGAGGCACAGATACGCAGTATTTT CAWRSLAGGTDTQYF
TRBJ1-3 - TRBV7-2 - TGTGCCAGCAGCTTAGTGGCCAGGGGAAACACCATATATTTT CASSLVARGNTIYF
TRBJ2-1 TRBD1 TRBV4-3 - TGCGCCAGCAGCCAAGCGTTGGTTCTTGGGACAGGGGTCAATGAGCAGTTCTTC CASSQALVLGTGVNEQFF
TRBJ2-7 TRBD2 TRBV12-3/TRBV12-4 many TGTGCCAGCAGCTACGGGACTAGCGACCCCTACGAGCAGTACTTC CASSYGTSDPYEQYF
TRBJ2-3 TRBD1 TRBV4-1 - TGCGCCAGCAGCCAAGTAGGGATCAGGGGGGATACGCAGTATTTT CASSQVGIRGDTQYF
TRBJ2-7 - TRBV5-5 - TGTGCCAGCAGCTTGGCCTACGTGGGGGGCAGGGAAAACCACGAGCAGTACTTC CASSLAYVGGRENHEQYF
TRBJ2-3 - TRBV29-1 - TGCAGCGTCCGCTCCGACCTCACAGATACGCAGTATTTT CSVRSDLTDTQYF
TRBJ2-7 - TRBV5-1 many TGCGCCAGCAGCTTGGAACGCGAGCAGTACTTC CASSLEREQYF
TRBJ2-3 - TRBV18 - TGTGCCAGCTCTCCTACGAGCGGTGCAGATACGCAGTATTTT CASSPTSGADTQYF
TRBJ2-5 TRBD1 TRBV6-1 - TGTGCCAGCAGTGAAAACAGGGGGCGCGGAGAGACCCAGTACTTC CASSENRGRGETQYF
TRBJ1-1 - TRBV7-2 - TGTGCCAGCAGCCGGATGGGGGGGGACACTGAAGCTTTCTTT CASSRMGGDTEAFF
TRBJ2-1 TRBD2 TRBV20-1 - TGCAGTGCTGAGGGACTAGCGGTCTCCTACAATGAGCAGTTCTTC CSAEGLAVSYNEQFF
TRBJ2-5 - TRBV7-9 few TGTGCCAGCAGCTTTTCGGGGAAACTGGGCAAAGAGACCCAGTACTTC CASSFSGKLGKETQYF
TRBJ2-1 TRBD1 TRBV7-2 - TGTGCCAGCAGCTTAGAGCAGGGGGACCGCTATGAGCAGTTCTTC CASSLEQGDRYEQFF